These T cell receptor beta chains were read from a single sample in a study of blood T cell repertoires in COVID-19. Clones were read by immunoSEQ multiplex PCR, and TCRdb kept only the in-frame ones, dropping some. The data hold 450,000 or so clones, with roughly 90% observed a single time. What was sequenced was peripheral blood. The receptors were gathered from a man aged 18 to 35 with COVID-19, enrolled during active disease. Both conserved end residues are part of each CDR3. D genes are given only for firm matches. Clone size is not always given. Where it is, it says once, few, many or a class for expanded clones.

TGTGCCAGCACCCGGGATAGCAATCAGCCCCAGCATTTT	CASTRDSNQPQHF	-	TRBV7-2	TRBJ1-5	-
TGTGCCAGCAGTATACGACTAGCGGATTACACCTACAATGAGCAGTTCTTC	CASSIRLADYTYNEQFF	TRBD2	TRBV27	TRBJ2-1	-
TGTGCCAGTAGGGGACAGGACGCTGCAACTAATGAAAAACTGTTTTTT	CASRGQDAATNEKLFF	TRBD1	TRBV19	TRBJ1-4	-
TGTGCTAGTGGTTTGGTATTTGGGGCAGGTAACTATGGCTACACCTTC	CASGLVFGAGNYGYTF	-	TRBV12-5	TRBJ1-2	-
TGCGCCAGCACAATTACAGGAAATTCACCCCTCCACTTT	CASTITGNSPLHF	-	TRBV5-1	TRBJ1-6	-
TGTGCCAGTAGGAGGGATGCTATCACCGGGGAGCTGTTTTTT	CASRRDAITGELFF	-	TRBV19	TRBJ2-2	-
TGTGCCAGCTGCATTGTTGCGGGAGGGCCTCAAGAGACCCAGTACTTC	CASCIVAGGPQETQYF	TRBD2	TRBV5-5	TRBJ2-5	-
TGTGCCAGCAGCGCCCTCCCAGCGGGGCGGGGAGATACGCAGTATTTT	CASSALPAGRGDTQYF	TRBD2	TRBV5-6	TRBJ2-3	-
TGTGCCAGCAGCTCTGGTCTTGCAGGGACCCAGTACTTC	CASSSGLAGTQYF	-	TRBV11-2	TRBJ2-5	-
TGTGCCAGCAGCTTCGACAGGGGCGAGACCCAGTACTTC	CASSFDRGETQYF	TRBD1	TRBV7-2	TRBJ2-5	-
TGTGCCAGTAGTATAACAGTATTCGGTCAGCCCCAGCATTTT	CASSITVFGQPQHF	-	TRBV19	TRBJ1-5	-
TGTGCCAGCACCAGGTCCGGGGAAGGTGAAGCTTTCTTT	CASTRSGEGEAFF	-	TRBV3-1/TRBV3-2	TRBJ1-1	-
TGTGCCAGCAGCCCGCTGACTAGCTACAATGAGCAGTTCTTC	CASSPLTSYNEQFF	-	TRBV3-1/TRBV3-2	TRBJ2-1	-
TGTGCCAGTAGTATTACTAGCGGGAGTTACGAGCAGTACTTC	CASSITSGSYEQYF	TRBD2	TRBV19	TRBJ2-7	-
TGTGCCAGCAGCTTATTTATGAACACTGAAGCTTTCTTT	CASSLFMNTEAFF	-	TRBV11-2	TRBJ1-1	-
TGTGCCAGCAGCTTGGTAGGGGCGACCGGGGAGCTGTTTTTT	CASSLVGATGELFF	-	TRBV5-6	TRBJ2-2	-
TGCGCCAGCAGCCACGGACGACAGGGCCCTTCCCCTAACACTGAAGCTTTCTTT	CASSHGRQGPSPNTEAFF	TRBD1	TRBV4-1	TRBJ1-1	-
TGTGCCAGCAGTTTAGGACTCTCCTACGAGCAGTACTTC	CASSLGLSYEQYF	-	TRBV12-3/TRBV12-4	TRBJ2-7	once
TGTGCCAGCAGCTTGGACCGGAGGTCTGGTTCACCCCTCCACTTT	CASSLDRRSGSPLHF	-	TRBV7-2	TRBJ1-6	-
TGTGCCAGCAGCCCCCAGAGGACAGAGTCCTATGGCTACACCTTC	CASSPQRTESYGYTF	-	TRBV3-1/TRBV3-2	TRBJ1-2	-
TGTGCCAGCAGTGAACCTAGCGGGAGCTCCTACGAGCAGTACTTC	CASSEPSGSSYEQYF	TRBD2	TRBV6-4	TRBJ2-7	-
TGTGCCAGCCAGGGTAGCGGTATTGGCACAGATACGCAGTATTTT	CASQGSGIGTDTQYF	-	TRBV2	TRBJ2-3	-
TGTGCCAGCAGTACCGAACAGGGTATGAACACTGAAGCTTTCTTT	CASSTEQGMNTEAFF	-	TRBV28	TRBJ1-1	once
TGTGCCAGTAAACACAGCTCCTATAATTCACCCCTCCACTTT	CASKHSSYNSPLHF	-	TRBV19	TRBJ1-6	-
TGTGCCAGCAGTGAACGGGGTGCAGGTGGTCAGCCCCAGCATTTT	CASSERGAGGQPQHF	-	TRBV27	TRBJ1-5	-
TGTGCCACCAGTGACCCGCCTCGGGGCTACACCTTC	CATSDPPRGYTF	-	TRBV24-1	TRBJ1-2	-
TGTGCCAGCAGCCACCAGACGAACACCGGGGAGCTGTTTTTT	CASSHQTNTGELFF	-	TRBV6-5	TRBJ2-2	-
TGTGCCAGCAGCGTAGGAGGAACCGGGAAGACCCAGTACTTC	CASSVGGTGKTQYF	-	TRBV9	TRBJ2-5	-
TGTGCCAGCAGTCCTACTCGTGGAGGGTTGGACAAAAACATTCAGTACTTC	CASSPTRGGLDKNIQYF	-	TRBV27	TRBJ2-4	-
TGTGCCAGCAGCCGGTTAGGTGAGGTAGAGCAGTTCTTC	CASSRLGEVEQFF	-	TRBV3-1/TRBV3-2	TRBJ2-1	-
TGTGCCAGTAGTAGCCGACAGGGGTCCCGGGGGAATGAGCAGTTCTTC	CASSSRQGSRGNEQFF	TRBD1	TRBV19	TRBJ2-1	-
TGCGCCAGCAGTCCCTCACTAGCGTACTCCTACAATGAGCAGTTCTTC	CASSPSLAYSYNEQFF	TRBD2	TRBV5-1	TRBJ2-1	-
TGTGCCACGGACAGGGGAGGTTCGGGTGAAAAACTGTTTTTT	CATDRGGSGEKLFF	TRBD1	TRBV6-5	TRBJ1-4	-
TGTGCCAGCAGCCCACTCGGGACAGTAAAAGATACGCAGTATTTT	CASSPLGTVKDTQYF	TRBD1	TRBV7-8	TRBJ2-3	once
TGTGCCAGCGGAGCCCTCTATCACGCAACCGGGGAGCTGTTTTTT	CASGALYHATGELFF	-	TRBV25-1	TRBJ2-2	-
TGTGCCAGCAGTGAATGGGGGGGAATGAACACTGAAGCTTTCTTT	CASSEWGGMNTEAFF	-	TRBV2	TRBJ1-1	-
TGTGCCAGCAGCACTTACTGGGAGGGAGGTAACCAAGAGACCCAGTACTTC	CASSTYWEGGNQETQYF	TRBD2	TRBV11-3	TRBJ2-5	-
TGTGCCAGCAGGAACTTACAGGGTGGGGGTTCACCCCTCCACTTT	CASRNLQGGGSPLHF	-	TRBV6-6	TRBJ1-6	-
TGTGCCAGCAGCTTGACAGATTACTATGGCTACACCTTC	CASSLTDYYGYTF	-	TRBV3-1/TRBV3-2	TRBJ1-2	-
TGTGCCAGCAGGCCCGGGTCTAACTCCTACGAGCAGTACTTC	CASRPGSNSYEQYF	-	TRBV6-5	TRBJ2-7	once
TGTGCCAGCCGCCTACAGGGGGCAGAAGAGACCCAGTACTTC	CASRLQGAEETQYF	TRBD1	TRBV5-4	TRBJ2-5	-
TGCGCCAGCAGCTTGCGGGCAGGGGAAGCCTACGAGCAGTACTTC	CASSLRAGEAYEQYF	-	TRBV5-1	TRBJ2-7	-
TGTGCCAGCATAATAGCGGTATACCAAGAGACCCAGTACTTC	CASIIAVYQETQYF	-	TRBV2	TRBJ2-5	-
TGTGCCAGCAGCTTGGACAGGGAAAGAGGCTACACCTTC	CASSLDRERGYTF	-	TRBV5-4	TRBJ1-2	-
TGTGCCAGCAGTGAAATGGGGGGTTCTGGCTACACCTTC	CASSEMGGSGYTF	-	TRBV6-1	TRBJ1-2	-
TGTGCCAGTAGCGGGACGAACACCGGGGAGCTGTTTTTT	CASSGTNTGELFF	-	TRBV19	TRBJ2-2	-
TGTGCCAGCAGCCGACAGGGTCATCAGCCCCAGCATTTT	CASSRQGHQPQHF	TRBD1	TRBV3-1/TRBV3-2	TRBJ1-5	-
TGCGCCAGCAGCCAGGAAGGGAGTCAGCCCCAGCATTTT	CASSQEGSQPQHF	-	TRBV4-1	TRBJ1-5	-
TGCGCCAGCAGCCAAGATCAACAGGGAACCTACGAGCAGTACTTC	CASSQDQQGTYEQYF	-	TRBV4-1	TRBJ2-7	-
TGTGCCAGCAGTCTGAGGGACTTGAACACTGAAGCTTTCTTT	CASSLRDLNTEAFF	-	TRBV27	TRBJ1-1	-
TGTGCCAGCAGCTTAGACAGAACCTACAATGAGCAGTTCTTC	CASSLDRTYNEQFF	-	TRBV13	TRBJ2-1	-
TGTGCCAGCAGCAATAACGGCGGGGACACCGGGGAGCTGTTTTTT	CASSNNGGDTGELFF	-	TRBV11-2	TRBJ2-2	-
TGTGCCACCAGTGATTTTCGGCGGGAGGGTGTAGAGACCCAGTACTTC	CATSDFRREGVETQYF	TRBD2	TRBV24-1	TRBJ2-5	-
TGTGCCAGCAGGGCCGGGACAGGGGGGGAGACCCAGTACTTC	CASRAGTGGETQYF	TRBD1	TRBV2	TRBJ2-5	few
TGTGCCAGCAGCTTGGTGGAACCGGGGGACACTGAAGCTTTCTTT	CASSLVEPGDTEAFF	-	TRBV5-6	TRBJ1-1	-
TGTGCCAGCAGTATAGCGGGGGGTCCCTACGAGCAGTACTTC	CASSIAGGPYEQYF	TRBD2	TRBV6-2/TRBV6-3	TRBJ2-7	-
TGTGCCAGCAGCCCGGACAGCTTTGGGACCAATGAAAAACTGTTTTTT	CASSPDSFGTNEKLFF	-	TRBV7-9	TRBJ1-4	-
TGTGCCAGCAGCTTCGGACAGGGTGGAGGGGGCGAGCAGTTCTTC	CASSFGQGGGGEQFF	TRBD1	TRBV11-3	TRBJ2-1	-
TGCAGCGTCGCCATAGCGGGAGATCCCAATGAGCAGTTCTTC	CSVAIAGDPNEQFF	TRBD2	TRBV29-1	TRBJ2-1	-
TGCGCCAGCAGCTTGATCAGGGGGAGTGAGCAGTTCTTC	CASSLIRGSEQFF	TRBD1	TRBV5-1	TRBJ2-1	-